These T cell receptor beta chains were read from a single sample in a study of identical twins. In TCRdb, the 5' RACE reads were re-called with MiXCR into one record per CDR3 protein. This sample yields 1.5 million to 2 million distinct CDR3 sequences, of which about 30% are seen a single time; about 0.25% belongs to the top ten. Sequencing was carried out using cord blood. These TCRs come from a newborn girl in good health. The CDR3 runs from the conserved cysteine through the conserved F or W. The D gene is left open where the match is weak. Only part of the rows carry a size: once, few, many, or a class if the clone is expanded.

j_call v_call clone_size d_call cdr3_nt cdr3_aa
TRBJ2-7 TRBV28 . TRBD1 TGTGCCAGCAGTGACAGGGCAGGCTACGAGCAGTACTTC CASSDRAGYEQYF
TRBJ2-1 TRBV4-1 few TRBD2 TGCGCCAGCAGCCAGAAGCGGGAGAGGCATGAGCAGTTCTTC CASSQKRERHEQFF
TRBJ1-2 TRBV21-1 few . TGTGCCAGCAGCAAAGCGACAGGGTATGGCTACACCTTC CASSKATGYGYTF
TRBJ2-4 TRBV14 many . TGTGCCAGCAGCCAAGCAGGGGAAAACATTCAGTACTTC CASSQAGENIQYF
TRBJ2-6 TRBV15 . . TGTGCCACCAGCAGAGAGAGGGCTGGGGCCAACGTCCTGACTTTC CATSRERAGANVLTF
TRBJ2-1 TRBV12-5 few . TGTGCTAGTGGTTTTTCCCGTAGCAATGAGCAGTTCTTC CASGFSRSNEQFF
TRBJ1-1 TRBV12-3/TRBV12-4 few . TGTGCCAGCAGCCCGGGACTCCAGGTGGGAACTGAAGCTTTCTTT CASSPGLQVGTEAFF
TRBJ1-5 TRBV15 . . TGTGCCACCAGCAGTCCTGCTCGGGTCGCTTATCTGCCCCAGCATTTT CATSSPARVAYLPQHF
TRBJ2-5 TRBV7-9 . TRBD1 TGTGCCAGCAGCTTAGTTCAGGGGGCAGAGACCCAGTACTTC CASSLVQGAETQYF
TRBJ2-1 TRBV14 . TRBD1 TGTGCCAGCAGCCAAGATTGGGGACAGGTTTACAATGAGCAGTTCTTC CASSQDWGQVYNEQFF
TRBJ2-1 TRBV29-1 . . TGCAGCGCCAGGGGTCGTAATTGGAATGAGCAGTTCTTC CSARGRNWNEQFF
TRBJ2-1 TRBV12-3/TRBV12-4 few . TGTGCCAGCAGACTTAACTACAATGAGCAGTTCTTC CASRLNYNEQFF
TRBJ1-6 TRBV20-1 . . TGCAGTGCCTATCCGAGCTCCTATAATTCACCCCTCCACTTT CSAYPSSYNSPLHF
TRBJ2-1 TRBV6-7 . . TGTGCCAGCAGTTCTACGAGCTATCGGGGCTCCTACAATGAGCAGTTCTTC CASSSTSYRGSYNEQFF